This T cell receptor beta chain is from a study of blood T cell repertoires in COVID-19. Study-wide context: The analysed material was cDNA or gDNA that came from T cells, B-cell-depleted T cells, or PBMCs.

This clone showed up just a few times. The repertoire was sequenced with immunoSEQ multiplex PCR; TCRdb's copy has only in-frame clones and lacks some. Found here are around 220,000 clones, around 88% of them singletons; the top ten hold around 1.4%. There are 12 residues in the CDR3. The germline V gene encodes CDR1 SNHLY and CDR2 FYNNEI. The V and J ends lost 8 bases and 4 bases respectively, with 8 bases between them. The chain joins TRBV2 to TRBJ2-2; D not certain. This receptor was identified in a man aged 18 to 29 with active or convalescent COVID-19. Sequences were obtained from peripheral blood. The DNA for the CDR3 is TGTGCCAGCTCCAGTGGCACCGGGGAGCTGTTTTTT. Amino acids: CASSSGTGELFF.